This TCR beta chain came from a study of T cells in tuberculosis. Overall study: Sequenced TCRs come from CD1B-GMM tetramer-binding T cells.

Cells were sorted from thawed PBMC rested overnight and stained with GMM-loaded CD1B tetramer, viability dye and anti-CD3. CD1B tetramers were loaded with Rhodococcus equi-derived C32 glucose monomycolate. Tetramer-negative cells, approximately 100,000 per donor, were also sorted. From germline, CDR1 is SGHNT and CDR2 YYREEE (reference sequence). The CDR3 loop spans 14 amino acids. J was trimmed by 5 bases and V by 5 bases; bases with no gene match: 9. Study outcomes and limitations: Low-affinity CD1B-GMM tetramer-binding T cells may have been missed.

Sequencing of TCR-alpha and TCR-beta chains was unpaired. Data came from immunoSEQ multiplex PCR; TCRdb stores just in-frame clones and leaves some out. The sample has about 58,000 clones; 70% to 90% are singletons. Sequencing was done on a sample of CD1b-GMM tetramer-negative cells sorted from PBMCs. The chain couples TRBV5-4 to TRBJ1-2, with 7 nucleotides matching TRBD1. This TCR came from an adult woman with latent tuberculosis. The CDR3 region is CASRPGTDSYGYTF. In nucleotides, the CDR3 is TGTGCCAGCAGGCCCGGGACAGACTCTTATGGCTACACCTTC.